A single sample gave rise to the 6 T cell receptor beta chains below, sequenced in a study of blood T cell repertoires in COVID-19. This table comes from immunoSEQ multiplex PCR, and its TCRdb copy is limited to in-frame clones, with some not included. The sample shows 150,000 to 200,000 clones, roughly 79% of them seen only once. Sequencing was done on a sample of peripheral blood. The source of these receptors is a man aged 60 to 69 with active or convalescent COVID-19.

V usage is TRBV10-3 and J usage is TRBJ2-7, with 7 bases aligning to TRBD1. Germline V gene lookup returns CDR1 ENHRY and CDR2 SYGVKD. The CDR3 runs to 13 residues. Trimming removed 8 bases from V and 2 bases from J; junction bases left unmatched: 6. The CDR3: CAIDSGGAYEQYF. CDR3 bases: TGTGCCATCGATTCAGGGGGTGCCTACGAGCAGTACTTC.

The CDR3 protein is CASSLDRSSGNTIYF. CDR3 nucleotides: TGTGCCAGCAGCTTGGACAGAAGCTCTGGAAACACCATATATTTT. This sequence joins TRBV5-6 and TRBJ1-3, with no clear D. Germline values: CDR1 SGHDT, CDR2 YYEEEE. Trimming cost V 0 bases and J 0 bases, with 7 bases left between them. The CDR3 extends over 15 amino acids.

V gene TRBV6-2 or TRBV6-3 combines with J gene TRBJ2-7; no definite D call. Germline CDR1 is MNHEY and CDR2 is SVGEGT. The CDR3 contains 14 residues. Trimming took off 2 bases at V and 0 bases at J, with 8 bases between the two ends. The DNA of the CDR3 is TGTGCCAGCAGTTACGATCCTAGCTCCTACGAGCAGTACTTC. It is translated as CASSYDPSSYEQYF.

The V gene is TRBV6-2 or TRBV6-3, the J gene TRBJ2-1; 16 positions agree with TRBD2. V lost 4 bases and J lost 2; bases outside the gene matches: 5. The germline V gene has CDR1 MNHEY and CDR2 SVGEGT. The CDR3 consists of 18 residues. CDR3 amino acids: CASSSGTSGRVAYNEQFF. The CDR3 DNA is TGTGCCAGCAGTTCTGGGACTAGCGGGAGGGTCGCCTACAATGAGCAGTTCTTC.

In this sample, this clone turned up a few times. The chain recombines TRBV29-1 with TRBJ2-7; D remains unclear. Germline V gene data show CDR1 as SQVTM and CDR2 as ANQGSEA. The CDR3 covers 13 residues. Trimming pared 2 bases from V and 0 bases from J, leaving 8 bases between. The CDR3 nucleotides read TGCAGCGTTGAAATTGCGAGCTCCTACGAGCAGTACTTC. It yields the protein CSVEIASSYEQYF.

This rearrangement joins TRBV7-2 to TRBJ1-2; TRBD1 matches at 8 bases. The germline V gene encodes CDR1 SGHTA and CDR2 FQGNSA. The V segment lost 5 bases and the J segment 4 bases; nucleotides outside the gene matches: 6. This CDR3 has 14 residues. CDR3 amino acids: CASSPGGQIYGYTF. DNA for the CDR3: TGTGCCAGCAGCCCAGGGGGCCAGATCTATGGCTACACCTTC.